This entry features one TCR beta chain sequence. Its antigen is still unknown. Here immunoSEQ multiplex PCR was the method, and the copy in TCRdb shows in-frame clones only, minus some. The data show about 60,000 clones, about 80% seen once. Time point meaning: week 5, during vaccination. Every vaccine dose comprised 300 ug of mutant IDH1 20-mer peptide plus topical imiquimod. This record belongs to a study of a mutant IDH1 vaccine in newly diagnosed glioma. Study as a whole: Either 4-6 weeks after radiotherapy alone or alongside temozolomide, vaccination was begun. Treated patients had a mean age of 40.4 years and a sex split that was roughly 60% male and roughly 40% female.

The V gene lost 3 bases and the J gene lost 0 bases, with 19 bases spanning the gap. This CDR3 has 19 residues. CDR1 SGHDT and CDR2 YYEEEE come from the germline V gene. The receptor's source is a woman aged 50 to 65 with glioma. Sequenced here: PBMCs, sampled from a glioma patient whose treatment included an IDH1 peptide vaccine. V usage is TRBV5-6 and J usage is TRBJ1-6; maybe TRBD1 (5 bases). CDR3 nucleotides: TGTGCCAGCAGCTGGGGCGGAGCAGGGCAGAGCTCCTATAATTCACCCCTCCACTTT. This sequence encodes CASSWGGAGQSSYNSPLHF.